Sequencing of this T cell receptor (beta chain) was carried out in a study of blood T cell repertoires in COVID-19. Generated by immunoSEQ multiplex PCR, the TCRdb table keeps only in-frame clones and is missing some. The sample yields 60,000 or so clones, about 89% seen once. The V gene lost 0 bases and the J gene lost 11 bases, with 13 bases spanning the gap. The CDR3 extends over 12 amino acids. Germline V gene lookup returns CDR1 GTSNPN and CDR2 SVGIG (reference sequence). This clone has just a few counts. The chain employs TRBV30 and TRBJ1-1; perhaps TRBD1 as D (5 bases). Sequencing was done on a sample of peripheral blood. This clonotype was sampled from a woman in her sixties or seventies with active COVID-19. Written as DNA, the CDR3 is TGTGCCTGGAGTGTAGACAGCCGAAATGCTTTCTTT. It is translated as CAWSVDSRNAFF.